This T cell receptor beta chain was sequenced in a study of preoperative IRX-2 immunotherapy in early breast cancer. As concerns this clone: Other DNA sequences in this specimen translate into the identical CDR3.

The CDR3 is 13 amino acids. With 6 bases removed from V and 2 bases from J, the gap between germline ends came to 10 bases. From germline, CDR1 is ENHRY and CDR2 SYGVKD. Treatment in this sample: preoperative locoregional IRX-2 cytokine immunotherapy. Samples came from a phase Ib trial of preoperative locoregional IRX-2 cytokine immunotherapy. Libraries were prepared by immunoSEQ multiplex PCR; TCRdb keeps only in-frame clonotypes and omits some of them. The data hold about 62,000 clones, with roughly 94% observed a single time. This sequence was found in a human donor with breast cancer. The V call is TRBV10-3, the J call TRBJ1-1, with a weak D call TRBD1 (5 bases). This sample was obtained from a patient treated with IRX-2 immunotherapy. CDR3 amino acids: CAIRGTANTEAFF. The CDR3 DNA follows: TGTGCCATCAGAGGGACCGCTAACACTGAAGCTTTCTTT.